Listed here is a single T cell receptor beta chain. This sample is drawn from a study of blood T cell repertoires in COVID-19. About the research overall: Sites across the United States, Italy and Spain contributed samples from acute and convalescent COVID-19. T cells, B-cell-depleted T cells, or PBMCs supplied cDNA or gDNA.

Original analysis: Reference gene primer amplification in the assay estimated nucleated cell counts. Only in-frame clones appear in the TCRdb table, and some are missing; sequencing was by immunoSEQ multiplex PCR. V, J and clone size derive from that table, while D and trimming were established from the DNA sequence. Among approximately 230,000 clones, roughly 84% were seen once, and the ten largest hold 15% to 20%. The germline V gene encodes CDR1 LNHDA and CDR2 SQIVND (reference sequence). The CDR3 is made up of 13 amino acids. After removal of 9 bases from V and 3 bases from J, the junction contained 3 bases not matched to a gene.

The chain links TRBV19 to TRBJ1-4, with 8 bases identical to TRBD1. Sequencing was done on a sample of peripheral blood. The sequence was collected from a young man with active or convalescent COVID-19. Here the CDR3 reads CASQGAPNEKLFF. CDR3 DNA: TGTGCCAGCCAGGGGGCGCCTAATGAAAAACTGTTTTTT.